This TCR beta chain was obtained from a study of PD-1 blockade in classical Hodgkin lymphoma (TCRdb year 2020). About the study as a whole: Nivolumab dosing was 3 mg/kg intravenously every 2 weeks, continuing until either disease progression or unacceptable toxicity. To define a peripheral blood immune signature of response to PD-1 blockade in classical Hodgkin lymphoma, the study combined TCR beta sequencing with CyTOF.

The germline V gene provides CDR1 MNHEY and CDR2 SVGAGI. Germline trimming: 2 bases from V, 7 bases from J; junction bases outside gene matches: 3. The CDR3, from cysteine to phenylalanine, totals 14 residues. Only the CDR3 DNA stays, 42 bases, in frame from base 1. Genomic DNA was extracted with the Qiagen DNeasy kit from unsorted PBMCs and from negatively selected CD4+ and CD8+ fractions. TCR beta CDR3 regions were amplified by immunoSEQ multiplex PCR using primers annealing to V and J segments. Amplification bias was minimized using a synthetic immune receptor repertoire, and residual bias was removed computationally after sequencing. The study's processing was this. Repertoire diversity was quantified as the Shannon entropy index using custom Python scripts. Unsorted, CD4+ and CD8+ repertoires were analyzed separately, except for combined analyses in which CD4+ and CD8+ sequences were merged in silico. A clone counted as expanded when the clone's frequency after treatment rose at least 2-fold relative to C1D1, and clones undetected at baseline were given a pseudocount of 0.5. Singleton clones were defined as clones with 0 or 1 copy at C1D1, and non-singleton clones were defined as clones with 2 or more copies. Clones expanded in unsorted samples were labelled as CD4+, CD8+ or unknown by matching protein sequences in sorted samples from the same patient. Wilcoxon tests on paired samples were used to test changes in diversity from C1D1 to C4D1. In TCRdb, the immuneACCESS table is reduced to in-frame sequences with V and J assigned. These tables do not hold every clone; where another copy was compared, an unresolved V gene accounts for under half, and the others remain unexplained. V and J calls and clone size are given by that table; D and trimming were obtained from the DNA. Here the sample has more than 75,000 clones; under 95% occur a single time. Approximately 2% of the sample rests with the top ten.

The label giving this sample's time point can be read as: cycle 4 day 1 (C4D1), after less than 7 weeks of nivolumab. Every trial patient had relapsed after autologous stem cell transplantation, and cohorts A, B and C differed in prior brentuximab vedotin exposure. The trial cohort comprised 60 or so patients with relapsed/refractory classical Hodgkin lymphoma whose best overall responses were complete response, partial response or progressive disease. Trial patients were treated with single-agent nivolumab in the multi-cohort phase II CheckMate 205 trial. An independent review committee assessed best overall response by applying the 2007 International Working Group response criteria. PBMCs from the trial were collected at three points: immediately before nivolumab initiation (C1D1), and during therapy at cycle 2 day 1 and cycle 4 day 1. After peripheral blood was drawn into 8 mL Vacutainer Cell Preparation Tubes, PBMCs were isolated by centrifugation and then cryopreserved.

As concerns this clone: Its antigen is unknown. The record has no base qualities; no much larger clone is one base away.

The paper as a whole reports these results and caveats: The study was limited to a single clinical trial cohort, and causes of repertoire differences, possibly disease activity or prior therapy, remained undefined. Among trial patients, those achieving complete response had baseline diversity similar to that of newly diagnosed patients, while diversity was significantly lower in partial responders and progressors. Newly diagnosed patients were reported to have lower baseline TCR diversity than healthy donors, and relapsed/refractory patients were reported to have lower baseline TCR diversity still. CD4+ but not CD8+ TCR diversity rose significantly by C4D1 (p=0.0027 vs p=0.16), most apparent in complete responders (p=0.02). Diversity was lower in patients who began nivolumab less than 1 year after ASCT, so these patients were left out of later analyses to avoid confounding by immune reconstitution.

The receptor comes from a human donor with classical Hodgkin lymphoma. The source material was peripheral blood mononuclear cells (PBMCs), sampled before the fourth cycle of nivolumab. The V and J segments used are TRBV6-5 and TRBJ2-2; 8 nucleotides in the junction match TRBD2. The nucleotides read TGTGCCAGCAGTTACATAGCGGGACTCGGGGAGCTGTTTTTT. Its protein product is CASSYIAGLGELFF.